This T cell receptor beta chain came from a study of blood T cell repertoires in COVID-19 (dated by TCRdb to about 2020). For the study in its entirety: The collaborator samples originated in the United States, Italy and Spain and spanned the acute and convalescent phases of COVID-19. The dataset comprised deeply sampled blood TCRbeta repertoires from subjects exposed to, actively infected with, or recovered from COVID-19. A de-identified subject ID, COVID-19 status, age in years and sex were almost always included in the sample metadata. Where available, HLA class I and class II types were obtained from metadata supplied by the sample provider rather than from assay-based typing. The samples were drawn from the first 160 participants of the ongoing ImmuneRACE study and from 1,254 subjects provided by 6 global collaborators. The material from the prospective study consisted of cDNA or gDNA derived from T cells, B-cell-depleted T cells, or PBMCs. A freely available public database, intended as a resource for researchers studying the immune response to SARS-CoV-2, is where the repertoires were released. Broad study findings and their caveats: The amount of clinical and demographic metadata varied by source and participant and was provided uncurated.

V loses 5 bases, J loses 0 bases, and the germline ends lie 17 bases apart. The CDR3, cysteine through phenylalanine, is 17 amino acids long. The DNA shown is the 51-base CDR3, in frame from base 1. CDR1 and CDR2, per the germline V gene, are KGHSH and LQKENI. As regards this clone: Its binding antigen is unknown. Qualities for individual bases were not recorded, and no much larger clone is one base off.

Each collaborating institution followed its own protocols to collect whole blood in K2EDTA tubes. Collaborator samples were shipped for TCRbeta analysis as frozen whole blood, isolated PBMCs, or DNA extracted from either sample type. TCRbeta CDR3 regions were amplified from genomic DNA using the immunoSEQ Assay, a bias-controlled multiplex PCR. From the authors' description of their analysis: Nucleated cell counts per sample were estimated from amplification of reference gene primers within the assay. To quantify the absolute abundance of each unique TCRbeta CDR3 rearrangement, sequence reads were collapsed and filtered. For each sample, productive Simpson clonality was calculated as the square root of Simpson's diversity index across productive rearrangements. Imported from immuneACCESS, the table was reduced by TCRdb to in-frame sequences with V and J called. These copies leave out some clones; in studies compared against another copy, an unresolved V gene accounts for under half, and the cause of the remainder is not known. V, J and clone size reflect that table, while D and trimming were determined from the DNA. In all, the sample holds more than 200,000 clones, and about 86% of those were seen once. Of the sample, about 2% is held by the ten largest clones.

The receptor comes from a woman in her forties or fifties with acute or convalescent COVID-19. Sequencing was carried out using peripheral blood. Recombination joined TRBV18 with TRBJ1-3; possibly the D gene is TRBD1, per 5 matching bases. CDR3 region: CASSLRIQDFSGNTIYF. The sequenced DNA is TGTGCCAGCTCATTAAGGATACAGGATTTCTCTGGAAACACCATATATTTT. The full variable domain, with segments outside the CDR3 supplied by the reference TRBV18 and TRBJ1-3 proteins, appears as NAGVMQNPRHLVRRRGQEARLRCSPMKGHSHVYWYRQLPEEGLKFMVYLQKENIIDESGMPKERFSAEFPKEGPSILRIQQVVRGDSAAYFCASSLRIQDFSGNTIYFGEGSWLTVV.